The text below deals with one T cell receptor (beta chain). Antigen: not known. The source of the sample is a study of radiotherapy plus CTLA-4 blockade in lung cancer. Whole-study results and caveats: Early blood T cell clone dynamics, with interferon-beta, were reported to best predict response.

Sequenced by immunoSEQ multiplex PCR; TCRdb stores in-frame clones only, minus some. The sample has around 110,000 clones, over 75% seen once. This CDR3 is built from 18 residues. Germline V CDR1 and CDR2: SGHRS, YFSETQ. Trimming pared 3 bases from V and 0 bases from J, leaving 16 bases between. The sequence was collected from a human donor with non-small cell lung cancer that progressed on radiotherapy plus ipilimumab. Some clones in this sample may be carry-over from other donors' samples. The rearrangement uses TRBV5-1 and TRBJ1-6; tentative D call: TRBD1 (6 bases). This specimen was peripheral blood, taken from a patient treated with radiotherapy plus ipilimumab. The CDR3 loop is CASSSTIGGRSYNSPLHF. In nucleotides, the CDR3 is TGCGCCAGCAGCTCCACGATCGGGGGCCGCTCCTATAATTCACCCCTCCACTTT. Filled out from reference TRBV5-1 and TRBJ1-6, the complete variable domain reads KAGVTQTPRYLIKTRGQQVTLSCSPISGHRSVSWYQQTPGQGLQFLFEYFSETQRNKGNFPGRFSGRQFSNSRSEMNVSTLELGDSALYLCASSSTIGGRSYNSPLHFGNGTRLTVT.